This T cell receptor beta chain originates from a study of human T cells and chemical hapten exposure. V lost 6 bases to trimming and J lost 2 bases, with 21 bases between them. Per the germline V gene, CDR1 is MNHEY and CDR2 is SVGEGT. The CDR3 is 17 amino acids. Time point in this sample: healthy volunteer bleed at 2 weeks. The authors extracted total RNA from unfractionated whole blood. TCRdb reanalysed the RACE reads using MiXCR and keeps one entry per CDR3 protein. Among 25,000 to 35,000 distinct CDR3 sequences listed, 6.5% to 9% were seen once. The material sequenced was whole blood. This chain joins TRBV6-2 or TRBV6-3 and TRBJ2-3, with D tentatively TRBD2 (5 bases). The receptor's source is a human donor in good health. Some clones in this sample may be carry-over from other donors' samples. The CDR3 region is CASRRHPGYQYTDTQYF. CDR3 sequence (DNA): TGTGCCAGCAGACGACACCCGGGATACCAGTACACAGATACGCAGTATTTT.